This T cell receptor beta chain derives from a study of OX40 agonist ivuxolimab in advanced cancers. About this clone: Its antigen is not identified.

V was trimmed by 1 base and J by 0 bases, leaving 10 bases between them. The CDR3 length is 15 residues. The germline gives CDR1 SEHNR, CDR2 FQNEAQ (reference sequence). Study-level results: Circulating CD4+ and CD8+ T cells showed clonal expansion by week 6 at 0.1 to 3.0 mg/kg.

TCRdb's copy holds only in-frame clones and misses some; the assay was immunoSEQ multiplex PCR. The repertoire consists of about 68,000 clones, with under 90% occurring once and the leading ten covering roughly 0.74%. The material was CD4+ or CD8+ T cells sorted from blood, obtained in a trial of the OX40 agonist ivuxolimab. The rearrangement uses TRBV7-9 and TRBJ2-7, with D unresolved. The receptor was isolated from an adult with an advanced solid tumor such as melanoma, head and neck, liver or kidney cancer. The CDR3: CASSLGSAYSYEQYF. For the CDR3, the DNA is TGTGCCAGCAGCTTAGGTTCAGCCTACTCCTACGAGCAGTACTTC.